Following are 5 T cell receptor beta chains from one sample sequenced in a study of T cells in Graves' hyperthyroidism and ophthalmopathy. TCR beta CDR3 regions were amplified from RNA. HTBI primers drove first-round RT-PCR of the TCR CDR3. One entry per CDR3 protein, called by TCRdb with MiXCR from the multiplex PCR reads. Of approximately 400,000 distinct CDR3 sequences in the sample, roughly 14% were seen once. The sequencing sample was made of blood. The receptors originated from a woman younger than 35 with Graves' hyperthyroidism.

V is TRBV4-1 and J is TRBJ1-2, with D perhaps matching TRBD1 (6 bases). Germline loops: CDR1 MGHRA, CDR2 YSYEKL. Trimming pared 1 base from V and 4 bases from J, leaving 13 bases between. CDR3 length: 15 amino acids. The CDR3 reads CASSQVQGLTYGYTF. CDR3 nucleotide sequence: TGCGCCAGCAGCCAAGTCCAGGGGCTGACCTATGGCTACACCTTC.

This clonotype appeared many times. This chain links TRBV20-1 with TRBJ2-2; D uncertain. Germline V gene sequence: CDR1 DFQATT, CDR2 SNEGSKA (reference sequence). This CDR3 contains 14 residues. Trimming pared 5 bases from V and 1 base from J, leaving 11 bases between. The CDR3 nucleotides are TGCAGTGCTCAAGGAAGGAAGAACACCGGGGAGCTGTTTTTT. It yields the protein CSAQGRKNTGELFF.

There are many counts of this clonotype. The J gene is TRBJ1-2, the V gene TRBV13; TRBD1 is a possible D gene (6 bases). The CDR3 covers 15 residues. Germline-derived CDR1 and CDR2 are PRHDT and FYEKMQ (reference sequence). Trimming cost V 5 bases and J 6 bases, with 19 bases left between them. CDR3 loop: CASSDTGGGINGYTF. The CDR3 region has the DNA TGTGCCAGCAGCGACACAGGAGGGGGAATCAATGGCTACACCTTC.

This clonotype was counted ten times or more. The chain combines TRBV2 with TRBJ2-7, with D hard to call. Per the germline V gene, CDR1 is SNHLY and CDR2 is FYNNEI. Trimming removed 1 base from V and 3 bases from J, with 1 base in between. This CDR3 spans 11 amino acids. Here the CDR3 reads CASSEDYEQYF. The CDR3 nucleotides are TGTGCCAGCAGTGAAGACTACGAGCAGTACTTC.

The CDR3 region is CASSEYTGTYEQYF. CDR3 bases: TGTGCCAGCAGTGAATACACAGGGACCTACGAGCAGTACTTC. This rearrangement joins TRBV25-1 to TRBJ2-7; D perhaps matches TRBD1 (6 bases). The germline V gene encodes CDR1 MGHDK and CDR2 SYGVNS. Trimming removed 0 bases from V and 2 bases from J, with 8 bases in between. The CDR3 is made up of 14 amino acids.